The 23 T cell receptor beta chains below come from one sample, sequenced in a study of graft-versus-host responses after intestinal transplantation. This table comes from immunoSEQ multiplex PCR, and its TCRdb copy is limited to in-frame clones, with some not included. This table has 80,000 to 95,000 clones, 88% appearing once. These receptors lack a known antigen. Sequencing was performed on unstimulated CD4+ T cells sorted from spleen or lymph node cells, taken before transplant. These TCRs come from a human donor who was the organ donor for an intestinal transplant.

The CDR3 is CASSTSSYNEQFF. Here the CDR3 DNA reads TGTGCCAGCAGCACAAGTTCTTACAATGAGCAGTTCTTC. This sequence joins TRBV6-6 and TRBJ2-1; D not resolved. The CDR3 covers 13 residues. V was cut by 6 bases and J by 4 bases, with 10 bases left in between. The V gene's germline CDR1 is MNHNY and CDR2 SVGAGI (reference sequence).

This rearrangement joins TRBV7-3 to TRBJ2-2, with 9 bases identical to TRBD2. With V trimmed by 2 bases and J by 3 bases, 4 bases remained unmatched. The CDR3 consists of 16 residues. Germline V CDR1 and CDR2: SGHTA, FQGTGA. CDR3 residues: CASSLLLAGYTGELFF. The CDR3 DNA is TGTGCCAGCAGCTTACTCCTAGCGGGGTACACCGGGGAGCTGTTTTTT.

The V gene is TRBV4-1, the J gene TRBJ2-7, with D unresolved. Trimming took 4 bases from V and 0 from J, leaving 7 bases between them. The CDR3 is 13 residues long. Germline lookup yields CDR1 MGHRA and CDR2 YSYEKL. CDR3 sequence: CASSPSTSYEQYF. The CDR3 bases are TGCGCCAGCAGCCCCTCTACCTCCTACGAGCAGTACTTC.

The chain employs TRBV9 and TRBJ1-3; TRBD1 is a possible D gene (6 bases). The germline gives CDR1 SGDLS, CDR2 YYNGEE. CDR3 length equals 12 residues. Trimming left V 8 bases short and J 5 bases short, with 11 bases between. CDR3 sequence (DNA): TGTGCCAGTGGACAGATACGAAACACCATATATTTT. Amino acids: CASGQIRNTIYF.

This clone came up a few times. The chain carries TRBV5-1 and TRBJ2-7; D may be TRBD1 (5 bases). The CDR3 loop spans 16 amino acids. Germline CDR1 is SGHRS and CDR2 is YFSETQ. The ends were cut back, 4 bases at V and 2 bases at J, with 19 bases in the middle. This CDR3 reads CASSLSGHPTTYEQYF. The DNA of the CDR3 is TGCGCCAGCAGCCTCTCCGGACACCCAACAACCTACGAGCAGTACTTC.

V is TRBV18 and J is TRBJ2-5; TRBD1 agrees at 9 bases. The DNA matches TRBJ2-7 better at its end, which makes the J call doubtful. Germline loops: CDR1 KGHSH, CDR2 LQKENI. The CDR3 has 15 residues. In DNA form, the CDR3 reads TGTGCCAGCTCACAGACCCCGGACAGGGGCCACGAGCAGTACTTC. Translated: CASSQTPDRGHEQYF.

The chain uses TRBV11-3 and TRBJ2-1, with D possibly matching TRBD2 (6 bases). Per the germline V gene, CDR1 is SGHNT and CDR2 is YENEEA. V lost 5 bases and J lost 4, with 12 bases in between. The CDR3 runs to 14 residues. Here the CDR3 DNA reads TGTGCCAGCAGCCCGGGACTCTCGTACAATGAGCAGTTCTTC. Translating gives CASSPGLSYNEQFF.

The V call is TRBV2, the J call TRBJ2-7; no clear D gene. The V gene lost 4 bases and the J gene lost 5 bases, with 15 bases spanning the gap. Germline V lookup: CDR1 SNHLY, CDR2 FYNNEI. This CDR3 spans 14 amino acids. CDR3 loop: CASSVRLSTDEQYF. The CDR3, as DNA: TGTGCCAGCAGTGTCCGACTCTCTACCGACGAGCAGTACTTC. The full variable domain, in which reference TRBV2 and TRBJ2-7 provide the parts outside the CDR3, is EPEVTQTPSHQVTQMGQEVILRCVPISNHLYFYWYRQILGQKVEFLVSFYNNEISEKSEIFDDQFSVERPDGSNFTLKIRSTKLEDSAMYFCASSVRLSTDEQYFGPGTRLTVT.

The V gene is TRBV11-3, the J gene TRBJ1-2; TRBD1 might be the D (5 bases). V was shortened by 5 bases and J by 2 bases, with 18 bases between the two germline ends. Germline CDR1 is SGHNT and CDR2 is YENEEA. The CDR3 runs 16 residues. The CDR3 DNA reads as TGTGCCAGCAGCCCCCCGTTGGGGCCGCGAAACTATGGCTACACCTTC. It specifies CASSPPLGPRNYGYTF. Using reference TRBV11-3 and TRBJ1-2 for the parts outside the CDR3, the full variable domain is EAGVVQSPRYKIIEKKQPVAFWCNPISGHNTLYWYLQNLGQGPELLIRYENEEAVDDSQLPKDRFSAERLKGVDSTLKIQPAELGDSAVYLCASSPPLGPRNYGYTFGSGTRLTVV.

This clone has just a few counts. This chain connects TRBV6-5 to TRBJ1-2; 11 bases fit TRBD1. The CDR3 length is 14 residues. Germline CDR1 MNHEY, CDR2 SVGAGI. J lost 2 bases, V lost 6 bases, and 2 bases had no gene match. CDR3 bases: TGTGCCAGCAGGGGGGACAGGGGGAACTATGGCTACACCTTC. Amino acid sequence: CASRGDRGNYGYTF.

This clone came up a few times. The genes are TRBV6-1 and TRBJ2-3; 7 nucleotides align to TRBD2. Germline assignment: CDR1 MNHNS and CDR2 SASEGT. This CDR3 is built from 14 residues. J lost 2 bases, V lost 7 bases, and 6 bases had no gene match. The CDR3 DNA is TGTGCCAGCAACCCGGGAGGCGACACAGATACGCAGTATTTT. Encoded protein: CASNPGGDTDTQYF.

This clone was detected a few times. The chain links TRBV6-6 to TRBJ2-2; D possibly corresponds to TRBD1 (6 bases). The CDR3 is 14 amino acids. Per the germline V gene, CDR1 is MNHNY and CDR2 is SVGAGI (reference sequence). The V and J ends lost 7 bases and 2 bases respectively, with 11 bases between them. CDR3 nucleotide sequence: TGTGCCAGCACCTGGACAGAAAACACCGGGGAGCTGTTTTTT. It yields the protein CASTWTENTGELFF.

This CDR3 reads CASSYRIEQFF. The CDR3 region has the DNA TGTGCCAGCAGCTATCGTATTGAGCAGTTCTTC. The chain recombines TRBV11-2 with TRBJ2-1; the D is unclear. V lost 4 bases and J 9 bases, leaving 7 bases between the germline ends. The germline CDR1 and CDR2 sequences are SGHAT and FQNNGV. The CDR3 contains 11 residues.

V and J are TRBV28 and TRBJ2-1; maybe TRBD1 (6 bases). The V end was cut by 5 bases, the J end by 0 bases, with 11 bases between. The V gene's germline CDR1 is MDHEN and CDR2 SYDVKM. This CDR3 spans 15 amino acids. CDR3 bases: TGTGCCAGCAGTCGACAGGCGCCCTCCTACAATGAGCAGTTCTTC. Its translation: CASSRQAPSYNEQFF.

The chain carries TRBV4-1 and TRBJ1-5; 9 nucleotides match TRBD1. The V gene end was trimmed by 1 base and the J gene end by 3 bases; junction bases not matched to a gene: 7. Germline CDR1 is MGHRA and CDR2 is YSYEKL. CDR3 length: 17 amino acids. CDR3 residues: CASSQVPGQGVNQPQHF. The CDR3 nucleotides read TGCGCCAGCAGCCAAGTCCCGGGACAGGGAGTCAATCAGCCCCAGCATTTT.

The chain uses TRBV5-6 and TRBJ2-3; D possibly corresponds to TRBD2 (6 bases). CDR1 is SGHDT, CDR2 YYEEEE, per germline. V was pared by 7 bases and J by 2 bases, with 14 bases between. The CDR3 extends over 14 amino acids. The CDR3 sequence: CASETRTLTDTQYF. The CDR3 DNA follows: TGTGCCAGCGAGACTAGAACCCTCACAGATACGCAGTATTTT. Looking up the rest from reference TRBV5-6 and TRBJ2-3 gives the full variable domain: DAGVTQSPTHLIKTRGQQVTLRCSPKSGHDTVSWYQQALGQGPQFIFQYYEEEERQRGNFPDRFSGHQFPNYSSELNVNALLLGDSALYLCASETRTLTDTQYFGPGTRLTVL.

DNA of the CDR3: TGTGCCAGCAGGGGCGGGTTTGGGAATCAGCCCCAGCATTTT. This translates into CASRGGFGNQPQHF. The chain carries TRBV27 and TRBJ1-5; D is unresolved. The CDR3 is 14 residues long. Between the trimmed V and J ends, which lost 6 bases and 4 bases, there was a span of 13 bases. CDR1 and CDR2 from the germline V gene are MNHEY and SMNVEV (reference sequence).

The chain links TRBV7-2 to TRBJ2-7; D is possibly TRBD1 (8 bases). The V and J ends lost 1 base and 4 bases respectively, with 17 bases between them. The CDR3 consists of 16 residues. The germline V gene has CDR1 SGHTA and CDR2 FQGNSA. The CDR3 sequence: CASSLDITGGAYEQYF. CDR3 in DNA: TGTGCCAGCAGCTTAGATATCACAGGGGGGGCATACGAGCAGTACTTC.

The CDR3 loop reads CASSGQGLSGNTIYF. The CDR3, as DNA: TGTGCCAGCAGTGGGCAGGGACTCTCTGGAAACACCATATATTTT. The chain recombines TRBV6-1 with TRBJ1-3; the D gene is possibly TRBD1 (5 bases). Looked up from germline, CDR1 is MNHNS and CDR2 is SASEGT. The CDR3 is 15 amino acids. The V and J ends lost 4 bases and 0 bases respectively, with 10 bases between them.

The gene calls are TRBV28 and TRBJ2-2, with a possible D match to TRBD2 (6 bases). V lost 3 bases and J 0 bases, leaving 11 bases between the germline ends. There are 16 residues in the CDR3. Germline-derived CDR1 and CDR2 are MDHEN and SYDVKM. CDR3: CASSFGDWANTGELFF. For the CDR3, the DNA is TGTGCCAGCAGTTTCGGGGACTGGGCGAACACCGGGGAGCTGTTTTTT.

The rearrangement joins TRBV19 to TRBJ2-7, with 7 bases that match TRBD1. V was clipped by 4 bases and J by 5 bases; unmatched bases: 11. From germline, CDR1 is LNHDA and CDR2 SQIVND (reference sequence). The CDR3 is 15 amino acids. CDR3 in DNA: TGTGCCAGTAGTACGGGTTCAACAGGGGCCAACGAGCAGTACTTC. Its protein is CASSTGSTGANEQYF.

This chain uses TRBV10-3 with TRBJ2-3; D gene uncertain. The germline CDR1 and CDR2 sequences are ENHRY and SYGVKD. The CDR3 is 13 residues long. The ends were cut back, 7 bases at V and 6 bases at J, with 14 bases in the middle. The CDR3 DNA sequence: TGTGCCATCAAAGTGTCGGTGTCGGATACGCAGTATTTT. The encoded protein is CAIKVSVSDTQYF.

The rearrangement uses TRBV5-1 and TRBJ2-5, with 13 bases identical to TRBD2. CDR3 length: 16 residues. The germline V gene encodes CDR1 SGHRS and CDR2 YFSETQ. V gave up 4 bases and J gave up 2 bases; unmatched junction bases: 5. CDR3 residues: CASSTGTSGVQETQYF. As DNA, the CDR3 is TGCGCCAGCAGCACCGGGACTAGCGGGGTACAAGAGACCCAGTACTTC.